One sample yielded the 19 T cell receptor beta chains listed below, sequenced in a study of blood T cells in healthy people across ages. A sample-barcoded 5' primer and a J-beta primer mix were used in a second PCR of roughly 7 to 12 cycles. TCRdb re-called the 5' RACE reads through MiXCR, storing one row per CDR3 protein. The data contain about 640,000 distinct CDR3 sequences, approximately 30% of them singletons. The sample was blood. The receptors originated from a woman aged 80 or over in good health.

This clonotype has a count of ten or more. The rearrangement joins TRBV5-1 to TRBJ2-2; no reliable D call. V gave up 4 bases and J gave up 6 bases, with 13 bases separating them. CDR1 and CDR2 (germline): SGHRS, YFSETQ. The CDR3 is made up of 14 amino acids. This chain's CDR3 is CASSPTPAAGELFF. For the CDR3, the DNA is TGCGCCAGCAGCCCAACCCCCGCCGCCGGGGAGCTGTTTTTT. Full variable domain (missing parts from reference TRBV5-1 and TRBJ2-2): KAGVTQTPRYLIKTRGQQVTLSCSPISGHRSVSWYQQTPGQGLQFLFEYFSETQRNKGNFPGRFSGRQFSNSRSEMNVSTLELGDSALYLCASSPTPAAGELFFGEGSRLTVL.

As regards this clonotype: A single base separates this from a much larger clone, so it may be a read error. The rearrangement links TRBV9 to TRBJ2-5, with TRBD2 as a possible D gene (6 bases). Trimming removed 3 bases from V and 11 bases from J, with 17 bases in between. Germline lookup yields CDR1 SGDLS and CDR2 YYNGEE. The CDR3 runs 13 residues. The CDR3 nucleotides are TGTGCCAGCAGCGCCCTAGGAGGGCATGAGCAGTACTTC. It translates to CASSALGGHEQYF.

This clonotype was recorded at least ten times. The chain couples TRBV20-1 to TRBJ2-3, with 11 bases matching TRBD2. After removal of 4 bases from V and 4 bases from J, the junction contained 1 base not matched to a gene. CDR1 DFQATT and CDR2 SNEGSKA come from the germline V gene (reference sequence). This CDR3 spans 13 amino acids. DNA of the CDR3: TGCAGTGCTATAGCGGGGGGGGCAGATACGCAGTATTTT. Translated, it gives CSAIAGGADTQYF.

CDR3 residues: CASSRQGWGQETQFF. The CDR3 DNA reads as TGTGCCAGCAGTCGACAGGGTTGGGGCCAAGAGACCCAGTTCTTC. The chain employs TRBV2 and TRBJ2-5; TRBD1 matches 7 bases. The DNA end is more similar to TRBJ2-1, so the J call may be wrong. In germline, CDR1 is SNHLY, CDR2 FYNNEI. This CDR3 has 15 residues.

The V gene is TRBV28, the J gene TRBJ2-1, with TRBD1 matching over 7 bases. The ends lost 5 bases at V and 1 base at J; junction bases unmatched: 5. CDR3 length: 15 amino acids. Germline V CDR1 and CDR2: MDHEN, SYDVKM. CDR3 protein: CASSNRGQSYNEQFF. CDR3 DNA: TGTGCCAGCAGTAACAGGGGACAGTCCTACAATGAGCAGTTCTTC. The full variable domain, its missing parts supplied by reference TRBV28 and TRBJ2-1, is DVKVTQSSRYLVKRTGEKVFLECVQDMDHENMFWYRQDPGLGLRLIYFSYDVKMKEKGDIPEGYSVSREKKERFSLILESASTNQTSMYLCASSNRGQSYNEQFFGPGTRLTVL.

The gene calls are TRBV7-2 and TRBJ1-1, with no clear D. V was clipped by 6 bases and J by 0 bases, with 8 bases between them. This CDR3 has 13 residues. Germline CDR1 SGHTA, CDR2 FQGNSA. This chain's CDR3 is CASRPPMNTEAFF. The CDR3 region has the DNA TGTGCCAGCAGACCACCTATGAACACTGAAGCTTTCTTT. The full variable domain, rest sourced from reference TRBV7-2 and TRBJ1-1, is GAGVSQSPSNKVTEKGKDVELRCDPISGHTALYWYRQSLGQGLEFLIYFQGNSAPDKSGLPSDRFSAERTGGSVSTLTIQRTQQEDSAVYLCASRPPMNTEAFFGQGTRLTVV.

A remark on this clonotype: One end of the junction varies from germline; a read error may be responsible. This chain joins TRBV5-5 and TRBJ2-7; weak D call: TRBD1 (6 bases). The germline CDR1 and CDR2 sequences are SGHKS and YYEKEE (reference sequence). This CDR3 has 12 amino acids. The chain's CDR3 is CAGSVDRYEQYF. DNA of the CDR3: TGTGCCGGCAGCGTGGACAGATACGAGCAGTACTTC.

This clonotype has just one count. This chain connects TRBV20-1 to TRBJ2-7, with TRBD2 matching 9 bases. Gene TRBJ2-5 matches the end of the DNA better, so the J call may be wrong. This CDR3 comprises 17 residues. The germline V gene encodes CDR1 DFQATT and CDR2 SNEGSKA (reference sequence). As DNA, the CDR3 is TGCAGTGCTAGAGATGCGGCGGGGGGGCCGATGATGGAGACCCAGTACTTC. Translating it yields CSARDAAGGPMMETQYF.

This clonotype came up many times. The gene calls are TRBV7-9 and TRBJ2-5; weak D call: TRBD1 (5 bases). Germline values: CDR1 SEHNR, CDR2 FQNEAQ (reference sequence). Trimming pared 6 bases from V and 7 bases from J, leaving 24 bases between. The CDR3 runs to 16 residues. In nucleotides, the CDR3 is TGTGCCAGCAGTGTAGACAGCGTTGGTTCGTCGTCGACCCAGTACTTC. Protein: CASSVDSVGSSSTQYF.

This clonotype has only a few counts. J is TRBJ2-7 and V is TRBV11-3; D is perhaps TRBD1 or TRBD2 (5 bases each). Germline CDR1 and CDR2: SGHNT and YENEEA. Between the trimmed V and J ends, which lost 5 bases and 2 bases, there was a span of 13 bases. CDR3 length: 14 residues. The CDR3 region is CASSVRDGPYEQYF. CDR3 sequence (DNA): TGTGCCAGCAGCGTCCGGGACGGACCCTACGAGCAGTACTTC. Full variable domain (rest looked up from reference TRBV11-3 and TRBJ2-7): EAGVVQSPRYKIIEKKQPVAFWCNPISGHNTLYWYLQNLGQGPELLIRYENEEAVDDSQLPKDRFSAERLKGVDSTLKIQPAELGDSAVYLCASSVRDGPYEQYFGPGTRLTVT.

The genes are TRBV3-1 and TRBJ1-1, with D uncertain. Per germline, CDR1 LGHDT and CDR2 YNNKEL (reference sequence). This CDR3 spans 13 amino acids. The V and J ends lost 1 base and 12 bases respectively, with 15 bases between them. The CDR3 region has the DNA TGTGCCAGCAGCCAAGTCGACACCACTGCAACTTTCTTT. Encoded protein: CASSQVDTTATFF.

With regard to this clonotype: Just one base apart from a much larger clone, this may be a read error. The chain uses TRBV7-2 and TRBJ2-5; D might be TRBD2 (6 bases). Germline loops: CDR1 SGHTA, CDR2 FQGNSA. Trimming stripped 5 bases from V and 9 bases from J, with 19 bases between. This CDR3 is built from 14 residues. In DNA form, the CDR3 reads TGTGCCAGCAGCCCTGGCGGGACCGGAGGGGCCCAGTACTTC. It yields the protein CASSPGGTGGAQYF.

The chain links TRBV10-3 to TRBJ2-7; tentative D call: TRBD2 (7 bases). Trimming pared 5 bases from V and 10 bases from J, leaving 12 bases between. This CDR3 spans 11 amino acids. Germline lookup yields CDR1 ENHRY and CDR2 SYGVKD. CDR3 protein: CAISWGGQQYF. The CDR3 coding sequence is TGTGCCATCAGTTGGGGGGGGCAACAGTACTTC.

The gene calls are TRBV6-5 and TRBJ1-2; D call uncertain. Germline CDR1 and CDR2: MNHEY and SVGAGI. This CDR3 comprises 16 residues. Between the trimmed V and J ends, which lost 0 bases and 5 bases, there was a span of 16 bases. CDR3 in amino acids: CASSYSARVVSYGYTF. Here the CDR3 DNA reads TGTGCCAGCAGTTACTCCGCGAGGGTAGTTTCTTATGGCTACACCTTC.

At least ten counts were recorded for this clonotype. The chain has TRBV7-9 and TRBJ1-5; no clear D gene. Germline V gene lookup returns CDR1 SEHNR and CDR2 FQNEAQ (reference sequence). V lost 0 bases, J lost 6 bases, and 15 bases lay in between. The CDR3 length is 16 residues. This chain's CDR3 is CASSLAGGIAVQPQHF. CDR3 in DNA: TGTGCCAGCAGCTTAGCGGGAGGCATTGCGGTTCAGCCCCAGCATTTT.

The CDR3 loop reads CASSRLEYRENGYTF. The CDR3 nucleotides are TGTGCCAGCAGCCGACTCGAATACAGGGAAAACGGCTACACCTTC. This chain links TRBV7-9 with TRBJ1-2, with D tentatively TRBD1 (6 bases). CDR1 and CDR2 from the germline V gene are SEHNR and FQNEAQ (reference sequence). This CDR3 has 15 amino acids. V lost 5 bases and J lost 8, with 21 bases in between.

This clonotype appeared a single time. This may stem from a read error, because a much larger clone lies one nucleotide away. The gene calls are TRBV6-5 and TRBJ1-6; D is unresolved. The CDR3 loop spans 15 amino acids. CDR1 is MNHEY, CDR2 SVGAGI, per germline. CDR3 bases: TGTGCCAGCAGTTACTCGAGTTCCGGGAATTCACCCCACCACTTT. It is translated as CASSYSSSGNSPHHF.

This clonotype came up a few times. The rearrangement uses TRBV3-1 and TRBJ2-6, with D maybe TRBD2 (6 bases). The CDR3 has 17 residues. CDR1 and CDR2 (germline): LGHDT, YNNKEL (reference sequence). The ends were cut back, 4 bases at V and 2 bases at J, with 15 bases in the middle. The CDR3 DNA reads TGTGCCAGCAGCCCCAAAGGCGCGGGAACTGGGGCCAACGTCCTGACTTTC. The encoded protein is CASSPKGAGTGANVLTF.

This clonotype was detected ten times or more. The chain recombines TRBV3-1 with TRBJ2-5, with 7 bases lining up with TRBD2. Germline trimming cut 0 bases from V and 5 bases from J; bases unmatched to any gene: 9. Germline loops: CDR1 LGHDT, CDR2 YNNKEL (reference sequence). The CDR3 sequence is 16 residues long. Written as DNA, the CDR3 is TGTGCCAGCAGCCAAGATCCTGGCGGGCGGGGGGAGACCCAGTACTTC. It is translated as CASSQDPGGRGETQYF.